One T cell receptor (beta chain) is described in this entry. The antigen is not known. The protocol attached unique molecular identifiers to individual cDNA molecules. TCRdb called the 5' RACE reads again in MiXCR, with one record for every CDR3 protein. The profile shows around 29,000 distinct CDR3 sequences, less than 10% of them singletons. The data originate from a study of early T cells in non-severe SARS-CoV-2 infection. Study in general: The sequenced material was bulk RNA from unsorted whole blood, and its chains were unpaired. Study-wide results and caveats: VDJdb-based annotation leaned toward anti-spike CD8 responses and missed private and CD4 specificities.

CDR3 length: 11 residues. V lost 4 bases to trimming and J lost 8 bases, with 8 bases between them. Looked up from germline, CDR1 is LGHDT and CDR2 is YNNKEL (reference sequence). The V call is TRBV3-1, the J call TRBJ1-1; no definite D call. Sequenced: whole blood. The receptor was isolated from an adult who was a healthcare worker with PCR-confirmed SARS-CoV-2 infection or an uninfected control (not recorded which). Here the CDR3 reads CASSRRSEAFF. The CDR3 nucleotides read TGTGCCAGCAGCCGCCGCTCCGAAGCTTTCTTT.